These 21 T cell receptor beta chains were sequenced from one sample in a study of T cells in Graves' hyperthyroidism and ophthalmopathy. The investigators amplified TCR beta CDR3 regions from RNA transcripts. Researchers ran a first-round RT-PCR on the TCR CDR3 using the HTBI primer set. TCRdb reanalysed the multiplex PCR reads using MiXCR and keeps one entry per CDR3 protein. The data contain 450,000 to 700,000 distinct CDR3 sequences, around 45% of them singletons. What was sequenced was peripheral blood or thyroid tissue (not recorded which). Receptors originate from a woman aged 18-29 years with Graves' hyperthyroidism.

The CDR3 DNA sequence: TGTGCCAGCAGTGATCCTGGGCGCGAGCATTTT. Translation gives CASSDPGREHF. The J gene is TRBJ1-5, the V gene TRBV25-1; D gene uncertain. Trimming removed 3 bases from V and 14 bases from J, with 11 bases in between. CDR3 length: 11 amino acids. Germline V lookup: CDR1 MGHDK, CDR2 SYGVNS.

The rearrangement links TRBV29-1 to TRBJ1-2, with D uncertain. V shed 6 bases and J shed 4 bases, with 18 bases lying between them. CDR3 length equals 14 residues. Germline V gene sequence: CDR1 SQVTM, CDR2 ANQGSEA. CDR3 DNA sequence: TGCAGCGTCCCTGTAGCGGGCCGGAGCTATGGCTACACCTTC. Translating gives CSVPVAGRSYGYTF.

The chain combines TRBV24-1 with TRBJ2-7, with 9 bases aligning to TRBD1. CDR1 KGHDR and CDR2 SFDVKD come from the germline V gene. The CDR3 runs 12 residues. J was trimmed by 8 bases and V by 4 bases; bases with no gene match: 2. CDR3 sequence (DNA): TGTGCCACCAGTGACGGACAGGGGCAGCAGTACTTC. Translated: CATSDGQGQQYF.

This clonotype was seen more than once but under ten times. The rearrangement joins TRBV30 to TRBJ1-4; D not certain. Germline V gives CDR1 GTSNPN, CDR2 SVGIG (reference sequence). The germline V and J ends were trimmed by 3 bases and 5 bases, with 7 bases remaining between them. The CDR3 spans 12 residues. The CDR3 DNA reads as TGTGCCTGGAGAACTGGGAATGAAAAACTGTTTTTT. As protein: CAWRTGNEKLFF.

In its sample, this clonotype was seen many times. This chain uses TRBV20-1 with TRBJ2-5; D might be TRBD1 or TRBD2, each matching 5 bases. V lost 3 bases to trimming and J lost 9 bases, with 14 bases between them. CDR1 is DFQATT, CDR2 SNEGSKA, per germline (reference sequence). The CDR3 runs to 12 residues. In DNA form, the CDR3 reads TGCAGTGCTAGGTTCGGGGCCGGGGCCCAGTACTTC. Protein: CSARFGAGAQYF.

This chain uses TRBV7-9 with TRBJ2-7; possible D gene TRBD1, 6 bases. V lost 5 bases to trimming and J lost 5 bases, with 13 bases between them. The V gene's germline CDR1 is SEHNR and CDR2 FQNEAQ (reference sequence). CDR3 length: 13 amino acids. CDR3 sequence (DNA): TGTGCCAGCAGCGAGGGGGAAAGGGACGAGCAGTACTTC. This encodes CASSEGERDEQYF.

This clonotype was seen at least ten times. The chain carries TRBV7-2 and TRBJ1-1; D is ambiguous. The CDR3 loop spans 16 amino acids. V shed 1 base and J shed 5 bases, with 17 bases lying between them. The germline V gene encodes CDR1 SGHTA and CDR2 FQGNSA. The CDR3 region is CASSLEGSGAGTEAFF. The CDR3 DNA reads as TGTGCCAGCAGCTTAGAAGGTTCCGGCGCAGGAACTGAAGCTTTCTTT. Full variable domain (missing parts from reference TRBV7-2 and TRBJ1-1): GAGVSQSPSNKVTEKGKDVELRCDPISGHTALYWYRQSLGQGLEFLIYFQGNSAPDKSGLPSDRFSAERTGGSVSTLTIQRTQQEDSAVYLCASSLEGSGAGTEAFFGQGTRLTVV.

This clonotype showed up many times. The CDR3 DNA reads TGTGCCAGCAGCCGGAGGGAGAGCTACGAGCAGTACTTC. Translation gives CASSRRESYEQYF. The chain couples TRBV7-8 to TRBJ2-7, with D perhaps TRBD2 (6 bases). Germline V CDR1 and CDR2: SGHVS, FQNEAQ. This CDR3 is 13 amino acids long. Trimming took off 5 bases at V and 3 bases at J, with 11 bases between the two ends. Drawing the rest from reference TRBV7-8 and TRBJ2-7, the complete variable domain is GAGVSQSPRYKVAKRGQDVALRCDPISGHVSLFWYQQALGQGPEFLTYFQNEAQLDKSGLPSDRFFAERPEGSVSTLKIQRTQQEDSAVYLCASSRRESYEQYFGPGTRLTVT.

The genes are TRBV13 and TRBJ1-5; D is ambiguous. This CDR3 spans 14 amino acids. Germline CDR1 reads PRHDT; CDR2 reads FYEKMQ (reference sequence). The V gene lost 0 bases and the J gene lost 7 bases, with 10 bases spanning the gap. The CDR3 DNA reads as TGTGCCAGCAGCTTAGGCCGCCGGGGACAGCCCCAGCATTTT. Residues: CASSLGRRGQPQHF. Full variable domain (outside the CDR3, taken from reference TRBV13 and TRBJ1-5): AAGVIQSPRHLIKEKRETATLKCYPIPRHDTVYWYQQGPGQDPQFLISFYEKMQSDKGSIPDRFSAQQFSDYHSELNMSSLELGDSALYFCASSLGRRGQPQHFGDGTRLSIL.

This rearrangement joins TRBV20-1 to TRBJ2-7; weak D call: TRBD1 (6 bases). Trimming took off 6 bases at V and 2 bases at J, with 23 bases between the two ends. Looked up from germline, CDR1 is DFQATT and CDR2 is SNEGSKA (reference sequence). The CDR3 consists of 16 residues. In DNA, the CDR3 is TGCAGTGCCAGCAGCCTCACAGGGTGGGGGACCTACGAGCAGTACTTC. Translating gives CSASSLTGWGTYEQYF.

This clonotype was seen ten or more times. This chain connects TRBV7-8 to TRBJ1-2; TRBD1 agrees at 10 bases. The ends lost 5 bases at V and 2 bases at J; junction bases unmatched: 11. This CDR3 has 17 amino acids. Germline CDR1 and CDR2: SGHVS and FQNEAQ. CDR3 DNA sequence: TGTGCCAGCAGCCAAGACAGGGGGCCTCTTTCGAACTATGGCTACACCTTC. Residues: CASSQDRGPLSNYGYTF.

This clonotype occurred many times. This rearrangement joins TRBV24-1 to TRBJ1-4, with D perhaps TRBD1 (6 bases). Trimming stripped 2 bases from V and 8 bases from J, with 17 bases between. The germline V gene has CDR1 KGHDR and CDR2 SFDVKD. The CDR3 is 16 residues long. The CDR3 is CATSDSITGSREKLFF. The DNA of the CDR3 is TGTGCCACCAGTGATTCGATTACAGGGTCCCGGGAAAAACTGTTTTTT.

The genes are TRBV9 and TRBJ1-1; maybe TRBD1 (5 bases). The CDR3 is made up of 15 amino acids. CDR1 and CDR2 (germline): SGDLS, YYNGEE. V was pared by 3 bases and J by 1 base, with 13 bases between. CDR3 residues: CASSASGTANTEAFF. CDR3 sequence (DNA): TGTGCCAGCAGCGCCTCCGGGACGGCGAACACTGAAGCTTTCTTT.

A remark on this clonotype: This sequence may be a read error, since a much larger clone differs from it by one base. The CDR3 sequence: CATSRDRDSGRDGEQYF. In DNA form, the CDR3 reads TGTGCCACCAGCAGAGATCGAGATAGCGGGAGGGATGGGGAGCAGTACTTC. The V and J genes are TRBV15 and TRBJ2-7, with 11 bases matching TRBD2. The CDR3 is made up of 17 amino acids. V trimming: 0 bases; J trimming: 7 bases; junction bases outside the gene matches: 11. Germline values: CDR1 LNHNV, CDR2 YYDKDF (reference sequence).

This clonotype was recorded at least ten times. The junction shows a germline mismatch at one end, possibly a read error. The V call is TRBV11-3, the J call TRBJ1-2, with D possibly being TRBD1 (6 bases). From germline, CDR1 is SGHNT and CDR2 YENEEA. The CDR3 runs 12 residues. DNA of the CDR3: TGTGCCAGCAGCTCGGGAGGGACATTCATGAGCTTC. Protein product: CASSSGGTFMSF. Variable domain in full (rest from reference TRBV11-3 and TRBJ1-2): EAGVVQSPRYKIIEKKQPVAFWCNPISGHNTLYWYLQNLGQGPELLIRYENEEAVDDSQLPKDRFSAERLKGVDSTLKIQPAELGDSAVYLCASSSGGTFMSFGSGTRLTVV.

As to this clonotype: One end of the junction varies from germline; a read error may be responsible. The rearrangement uses TRBV20-1 and TRBJ1-5; perhaps TRBD1 as D (6 bases). CDR3 length: 16 amino acids. Germline assignment: CDR1 DFQATT and CDR2 SNEGSKA (reference sequence). CDR3: CSAISDRRTFNQPQHF. The CDR3 DNA reads TGCAGTGCTATTAGCGACAGGCGAACTTTCAATCAGCCCCAGCACTTT.

The chain employs TRBV5-4 and TRBJ2-7, with D possibly matching TRBD2 (5 bases). The germline V gene encodes CDR1 SGHNT and CDR2 YYREEE (reference sequence). V lost 4 bases and J 7 bases, leaving 12 bases between the germline ends. The CDR3 is 12 residues long. The CDR3, as DNA: TGTGCCAGCAGCAACCCGGGAAAGGAGCAGTACTTC. This translates into CASSNPGKEQYF.

A word on this clonotype: One junction end disagrees with the germline gene, perhaps due to a read error. V and J are TRBV7-9 and TRBJ2-7, with a tentative D call TRBD2 (5 bases). With the DNA end fitting TRBJ2-1 better, the J assignment may be wrong. The length of the CDR3 is 15 residues. In germline, CDR1 is SEHNR, CDR2 FQNEAQ (reference sequence). CDR3 sequence: CASSLTSGTYNGQFF. The CDR3, as DNA: TGTGCCAGCAGCTTAACAAGCGGTACCTACAATGGGCAGTTCTTC.

This chain links TRBV9 with TRBJ2-3, with 7 bases identical to TRBD2. Per germline, CDR1 SGDLS and CDR2 YYNGEE. The CDR3 is made up of 15 amino acids. The junction had 3 bases not matched to a gene; V was cut back by 0 bases and J by 2 bases. CDR3 loop: CASSVGLADTDTQYF. CDR3 sequence (DNA): TGTGCCAGCAGCGTAGGGCTAGCGGACACAGATACGCAGTATTTT. The entire variable domain, with the rest obtained from reference TRBV9 and TRBJ2-3, is as follows: DSGVTQTPKHLITATGQRVTLRCSPRSGDLSVYWYQQSLDQGLQFLIQYYNGEERAKGNILERFSAQQFPDLHSELNLSSLELGDSALYFCASSVGLADTDTQYFGPGTRLTVL.

Points on this clonotype: This may arise from a read error, as a much more abundant clone is one base away. The chain has TRBV5-6 and TRBJ2-5; possible D gene TRBD1, 6 bases. V lost 5 bases and J lost 2, with 19 bases in between. From germline, CDR1 is SGHDT and CDR2 YYEEEE. This CDR3 has 16 residues. Here the CDR3 reads CASSVQGDEEQETQYF. The CDR3 bases are TGTGCCAGCAGTGTACAGGGAGATGAGGAACAAGAGACCCAGTACTTC.

In this sample, this clonotype turned up many times. This chain links TRBV6-2 or TRBV6-3 with TRBJ1-3; 7 positions agree with TRBD1. Losses at the gene ends were 6 bases for V and 2 bases for J; bases not matched to a gene: 4. The V gene's germline CDR1 is MNHEY and CDR2 SVGEGT. CDR3 length: 14 residues. CDR3 in amino acids: CASRRTGAGNTIYF. The CDR3 DNA reads as TGTGCCAGCAGACGAACAGGGGCTGGAAACACCATATATTTT.